The entry below gives a single TCR beta chain sequence along with its context. The antigen is not known. Sampling consisted of one heparinised blood draw per donor, averaging about 116 mL. The data were obtained in a study of beta chain features in type 1 diabetes. This CDR3 contains 14 residues. Per the germline V gene, CDR1 is SGHDN and CDR2 is FVKESK. V was trimmed by 4 bases and J by 5 bases, leaving 14 bases between them. Every isolated RNA sample was fully reverse transcribed, so sequencing captured expressed TCRB transcripts. Naive, central memory and regulatory T cell samples produced a mean of roughly 3.9 million reads. Repertoires were generated with immunoSEQ multiplex PCR, while TCRdb's copy carries only in-frame clones and drops some. The profile shows about 150,000 clones, over 6% of them singletons. Study conclusions and caveats: Moderate yet significant TCRB CDR3 shortening was seen in Type 1 diabetes patients in all four CD4+ subsets. PCR might favor shorter templates, equally in patients and controls. Insertion counts at VDJ junctions were lower in type 1 diabetes patients, who also showed more deletions there.

The sequence came from a man in his late teens or twenties with type 1 diabetes. The sequenced material came from central memory CD4+ T cells from blood. This chain connects TRBV14 to TRBJ1-1; the D is unclear. The CDR3 sequence is CASSPHKGGTEAFF. CDR3 DNA sequence: TGTGCCAGCAGCCCACATAAAGGAGGAACTGAAGCTTTCTTT. Full variable domain (outside the CDR3, taken from reference TRBV14 and TRBJ1-1): EAGVTQFPSHSVIEKGQTVTLRCDPISGHDNLYWYRRVMGKEIKFLLHFVKESKQDESGMPNNRFLAERTGGTYSTLKVQPAELEDSGVYFCASSPHKGGTEAFFGQGTRLTVV.